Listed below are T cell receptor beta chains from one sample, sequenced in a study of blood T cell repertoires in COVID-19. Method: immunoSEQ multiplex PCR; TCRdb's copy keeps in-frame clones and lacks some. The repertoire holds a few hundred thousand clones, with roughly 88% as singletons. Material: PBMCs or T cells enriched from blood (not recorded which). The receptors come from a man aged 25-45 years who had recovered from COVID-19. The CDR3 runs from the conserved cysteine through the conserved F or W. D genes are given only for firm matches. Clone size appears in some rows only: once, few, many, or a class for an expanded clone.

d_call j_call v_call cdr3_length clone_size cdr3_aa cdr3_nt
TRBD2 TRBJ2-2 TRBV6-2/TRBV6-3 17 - CASSIIPLRLAGGELFF TGTGCCAGCAGCATAATTCCACTTCGACTAGCGGGAGGGGAGCTGTTTTTT
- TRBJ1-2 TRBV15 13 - CATSRGTGYGYTF TGTGCCACCAGCAGAGGCACAGGCTATGGCTACACCTTC
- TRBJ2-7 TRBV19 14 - CASRDPGSQYEQYF TGTGCCAGTAGGGATCCGGGATCTCAGTACGAGCAGTACTTC
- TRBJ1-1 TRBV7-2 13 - CASRPTGLREAFF TGTGCCAGCAGACCGACAGGTCTCCGAGAAGCTTTCTTT
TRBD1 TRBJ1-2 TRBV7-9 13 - CASRKTGSYGYTF TGTGCCAGCAGGAAGACAGGGTCCTATGGCTACACCTTC
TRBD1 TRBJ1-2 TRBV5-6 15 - CASRLRAGQGYGYTF TGTGCCAGCAGGTTACGAGCTGGACAGGGATATGGCTACACCTTC
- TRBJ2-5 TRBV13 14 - CASSLGSYQETQYF TGTGCCAGCAGCTTAGGTAGCTACCAAGAGACCCAGTACTTC
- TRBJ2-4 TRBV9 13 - CASSDRVANIQYF TGTGCCAGCAGCGACAGGGTGGCGAACATTCAGTACTTC
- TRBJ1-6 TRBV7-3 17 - CASSSQGLGGVDSPLHF TGTGCCAGCAGCTCCCAAGGTTTGGGAGGTGTGGATTCACCCCTCCACTTT
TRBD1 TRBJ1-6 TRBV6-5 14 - CAAGTGAFNSPLHF TGTGCGGCCGGGACAGGGGCTTTTAATTCACCCCTCCACTTT
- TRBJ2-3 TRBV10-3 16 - CAISESMGQRGDTQYF TGTGCCATCAGTGAGTCAATGGGACAAAGGGGAGATACGCAGTATTTT
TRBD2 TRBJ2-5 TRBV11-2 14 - CASSIRGGGETQYF TGTGCCAGCAGCATACGGGGGGGCGGAGAGACCCAGTACTTC
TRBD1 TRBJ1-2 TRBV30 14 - CAWSVGQPRGGYTF TGTGCCTGGAGTGTCGGGCAGCCCAGGGGGGGCTACACCTTC
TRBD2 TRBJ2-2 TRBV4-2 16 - CASSTAGTSGGAVLFF TGTGCCAGCAGCACCGCCGGGACTAGCGGGGGGGCCGTGCTGTTTTTT
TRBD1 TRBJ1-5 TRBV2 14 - CASSDRDRVQPQHF TGTGCCAGCAGTGATAGGGACAGGGTTCAGCCCCAGCATTTT
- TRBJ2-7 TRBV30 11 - CASHGGGEQYF TGTGCCTCCCATGGGGGCGGCGAGCAGTACTTC
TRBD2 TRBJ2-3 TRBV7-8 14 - CATTGTSRADTQYF TGTGCCACCACCGGGACTAGCCGGGCAGATACGCAGTATTTT
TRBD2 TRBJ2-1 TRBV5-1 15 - CASSPGTSGTNEQFF TGCGCCAGCAGCCCCGGGACTAGCGGAACCAATGAGCAGTTCTTC
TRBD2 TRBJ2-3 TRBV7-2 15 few CASSPGTSGTDTQYF TGTGCCAGCTCCCCGGGGACTAGCGGAACAGATACGCAGTATTTT
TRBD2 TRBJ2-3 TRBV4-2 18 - CASSQQQYEAGATDTQYF TGTGCCAGCAGCCAACAACAGTACGAAGCGGGGGCCACAGATACGCAGTATTTT
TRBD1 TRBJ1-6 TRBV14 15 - CASSQGQSYNSPLHF TGTGCCAGCAGCCAGGGACAGAGTTATAATTCACCCCTCCACTTT
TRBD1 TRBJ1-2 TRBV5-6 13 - CASSLQGAIINTF TGTGCCAGCAGCTTGCAGGGGGCTATAATCAACACCTTC
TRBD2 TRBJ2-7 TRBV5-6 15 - CASSLVLAGSYEQYF TGTGCCAGCAGCTTGGTGCTAGCGGGGAGCTACGAGCAGTACTTC
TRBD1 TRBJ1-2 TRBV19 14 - CASSPHGTGYGYTF TGTGCCAGTAGTCCACATGGGACAGGATATGGCTACACCTTC
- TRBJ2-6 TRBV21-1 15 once CASSNRVSGANVLTF TGTGCCAGCAGCAACAGGGTCAGTGGGGCCAACGTCCTGACTTTC
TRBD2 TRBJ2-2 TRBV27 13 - CASERLAEGELFF TGTGCCAGCGAGAGACTAGCCGAGGGGGAGCTGTTTTTT
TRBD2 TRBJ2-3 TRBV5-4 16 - CASSPQRGGSTDTQYF TGTGCCAGCAGCCCACAGCGGGGGGGAAGCACAGATACGCAGTATTTT
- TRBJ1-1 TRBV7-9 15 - CASSLAGVQGAEAFF TGTGCCAGCAGCTTAGCTGGTGTCCAGGGTGCTGAAGCTTTCTTT
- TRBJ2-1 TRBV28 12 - CASSLGANEQFF TGTGCCAGCAGCCTAGGGGCGAATGAGCAGTTCTTC
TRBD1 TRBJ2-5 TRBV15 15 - CATRSNDRGQETQYF TGTGCCACCCGATCTAATGACAGGGGGCAAGAGACCCAGTACTTC
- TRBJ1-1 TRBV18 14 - CASSPRTANTEAFF TGTGCCAGCTCGCCACGGACAGCCAACACTGAAGCTTTCTTT
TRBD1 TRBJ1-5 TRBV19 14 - CASTQGTGIQPQHF TGTGCCAGTACCCAAGGGACAGGGATTCAGCCCCAGCATTTT
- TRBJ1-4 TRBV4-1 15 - CASSQDRGFGEKLFF TGCGCCAGCAGCCAAGATCGGGGTTTTGGTGAAAAACTGTTTTTT
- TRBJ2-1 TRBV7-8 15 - CASSLRPAGPNEQFF TGTGCCAGCAGCTTAAGGCCGGCAGGCCCCAATGAGCAGTTCTTC